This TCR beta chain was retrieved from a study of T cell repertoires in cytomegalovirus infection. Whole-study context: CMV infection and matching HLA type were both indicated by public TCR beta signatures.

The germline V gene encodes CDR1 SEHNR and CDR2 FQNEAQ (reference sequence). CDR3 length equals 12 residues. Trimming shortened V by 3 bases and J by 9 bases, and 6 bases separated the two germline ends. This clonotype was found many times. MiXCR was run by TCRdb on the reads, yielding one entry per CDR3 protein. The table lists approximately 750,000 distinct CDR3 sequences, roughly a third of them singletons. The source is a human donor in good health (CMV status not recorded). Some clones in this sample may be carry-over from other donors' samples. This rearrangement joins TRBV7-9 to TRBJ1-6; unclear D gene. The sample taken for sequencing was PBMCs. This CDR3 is CASSFKGSPLHF. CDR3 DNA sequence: TGTGCCAGCAGCTTTAAGGGTTCACCCCTCCACTTT.